The 2 T cell receptor beta chains listed next were all sequenced from one sample in a study of blood T cell repertoires in COVID-19. Clones were sequenced by immunoSEQ multiplex PCR, and TCRdb holds only the in-frame ones, with some missing. The sample holds some 260,000 clones; 82% are singletons and the top ten take roughly 3.1%. Source material: peripheral blood. All receptors come from a woman aged 18-35 years with acute or convalescent COVID-19.

The J gene is TRBJ1-2, the V gene TRBV27; TRBD1 aligns across 7 bases. With V trimmed by 5 bases and J by 6 bases, 3 bases remained unmatched. CDR1 and CDR2 (germline): MNHEY, SMNVEV (reference sequence). CDR3 length: 12 amino acids. The CDR3 nucleotides are TGTGCCAGCAGTCCGGACAGGAATGGCTACACCTTC. Translation gives CASSPDRNGYTF.

There are a few counts of this clone. The chain employs TRBV5-6 and TRBJ1-1, with 9 bases identical to TRBD1. Germline trimming cut 3 bases from V and 5 bases from J; bases unmatched to any gene: 5. Germline V CDR1 and CDR2: SGHDT, YYEEEE. This CDR3 spans 14 amino acids. CDR3 residues: CASSSGQGSTEAFF. CDR3 DNA: TGTGCCAGCAGCTCCGGACAGGGGAGTACTGAAGCTTTCTTT.